The present entry profiles one T cell receptor beta chain with its context. This entry comes from a study of T cell changes during pregnancy in multiple sclerosis. The CDR3 is 14 residues long. V lost 5 bases, J lost 7 bases, and 6 bases stayed unmatched. The germline V gene has CDR1 SNHLY and CDR2 FYNNEI. TCRdb's table, derived via immunoSEQ multiplex PCR, lists solely in-frame clones and lacks some. The sample contains approximately 66,000 clones, 91% of which appear only once. Sequenced here: CD8+ T cells from peripheral blood mononuclear cells, sampled before pregnancy. The chain combines TRBV2 with TRBJ1-1, with TRBD1 matching over 11 bases. The TCR sequence derives from a female donor with multiple sclerosis, enrolled in a pregnancy study. CDR3 sequence reads: CASSSGQGAGEAFF. CDR3 DNA sequence: TGTGCCAGCAGTAGTGGACAGGGGGCGGGTGAAGCTTTCTTT.